Here is one T cell receptor beta chain with its context. Its antigen is unknown. The CDR3 spans 15 residues. These data belong to a study of monozygotic twins with inflammatory bowel disease. Per individual sample, eight separate reactions were used to make cDNA. Nested PCRs (about 17 and 10 cycles, two total) were applied to TCRalpha and TCRbeta cDNA. After re-calling the 5' RACE reads, TCRdb lists one entry per CDR3 protein, DNA absent. The data show 150,000 to 200,000 distinct CDR3 sequences, and the top ten clones hold over 2.5%. Overall study results and limits: The authors found no support for a single strong IBD-associated signal or clonotype.

The sequenced material came from blood. The chain employs TRBV12-3 or TRBV12-4 and TRBJ1-1; with no DNA, the TCRdb D assignment of TRBD1 cannot be verified. This TCR was sampled from a human donor with ulcerative colitis or Crohn's disease, or a healthy co-twin of an affected twin (not recorded which). The CDR3 protein is CASRLTGGRDTEAFF.